The 30 T cell receptor beta chains given below trace back to one sample, sequenced in a study of blood T cell repertoires in COVID-19. Generated by immunoSEQ multiplex PCR, the TCRdb table keeps only in-frame clones and is missing some. The data contain fewer than 250,000 clones, 83% of them singletons. What was sequenced was peripheral blood. The source of these receptors is a human donor in a cohort sampled during active COVID-19.

The rearrangement joins TRBV18 to TRBJ2-3; 15 nucleotides match TRBD2. Germline CDR1 and CDR2: KGHSH and LQKENI. The V and J ends lost 5 bases and 4 bases, in that order; junction bases with no gene match: 4. The CDR3 is 16 residues long. CDR3 region: CASSTGLAGGSDTQYF. In DNA form, the CDR3 reads TGTGCCAGCTCAACGGGACTAGCGGGGGGATCAGATACGCAGTATTTT. Drawing the rest from reference TRBV18 and TRBJ2-3, the complete variable domain is NAGVMQNPRHLVRRRGQEARLRCSPMKGHSHVYWYRQLPEEGLKFMVYLQKENIIDESGMPKERFSAEFPKEGPSILRIQQVVRGDSAAYFCASSTGLAGGSDTQYFGPGTRLTVL.

The rearrangement links TRBV7-9 to TRBJ2-5; D might be TRBD1 (6 bases). From germline, CDR1 is SEHNR and CDR2 FQNEAQ (reference sequence). V was cut by 0 bases and J by 5 bases, with 13 bases left in between. The CDR3 length is 15 residues. The CDR3 sequence: CASSLAGRGMETQYF. As DNA, the CDR3 is TGTGCCAGCAGCTTAGCTGGCAGGGGAATGGAGACCCAGTACTTC.

This chain uses TRBV6-5 with TRBJ2-3; TRBD2 matches at 7 bases. The CDR3 spans 15 residues. The V segment lost 2 bases and the J segment 2 bases; nucleotides outside the gene matches: 4. Germline CDR1 MNHEY, CDR2 SVGAGI. CDR3 bases: TGTGCCAGCAGTTACGAGCGGGGCTACACAGATACGCAGTATTTT. Protein product: CASSYERGYTDTQYF.

The V call is TRBV20-1, the J call TRBJ1-1; no clear D. The length of the CDR3 is 12 residues. Germline V CDR1 and CDR2: DFQATT, SNEGSKA (reference sequence). V lost 3 bases and J lost 1, with 6 bases in between. Written as DNA, the CDR3 is TGCAGTGCTAGTCAGCGGAACACTGAAGCTTTCTTT. It is translated as CSASQRNTEAFF.

The chain recombines TRBV2 with TRBJ1-2, with TRBD1 matching over 12 bases. CDR3 length equals 17 residues. CDR1 is SNHLY, CDR2 FYNNEI, per germline. J was trimmed by 2 bases and V by 7 bases; bases with no gene match: 11. CDR3 sequence reads: CASMRMGDRGRNYGYTF. CDR3 in DNA: TGTGCCAGCATGAGGATGGGGGACAGGGGGCGGAACTATGGCTACACCTTC.

This chain links TRBV5-6 with TRBJ1-2, with TRBD1 as a possible D gene (6 bases). V was clipped by 0 bases and J by 4 bases, with 16 bases between them. The CDR3 totals 16 residues. CDR1 and CDR2 from the germline V gene are SGHDT and YYEEEE. The CDR3 nucleotides are TGTGCCAGCAGCTTGGAAATGGACAGAGTTCTCTATGGCTACACCTTC. Protein product: CASSLEMDRVLYGYTF.

The chain recombines TRBV28 with TRBJ2-7; D remains ambiguous. Germline assignment: CDR1 MDHEN and CDR2 SYDVKM. Trimming cost V 3 bases and J 1 base, with 7 bases left between them. CDR3 length: 13 residues. This chain's CDR3 is CASSLRLSYEQYF. CDR3 in DNA: TGTGCCAGCAGTTTGCGGCTTTCCTACGAGCAGTACTTC.

V usage is TRBV6-5 and J usage is TRBJ2-3; 11 bases agree with TRBD2. In germline, CDR1 is MNHEY, CDR2 SVGAGI. There are 16 residues in the CDR3. Trimming removed 2 bases from V and 3 bases from J; junction bases left unmatched: 4. For the CDR3, the DNA is TGTGCCAGCAGTTACGAGGGGACTAGCGGAACAGATACGCAGTATTTT. It codes for CASSYEGTSGTDTQYF.

V is TRBV23-1 and J is TRBJ2-7; 7 bases fit TRBD1. TRBV23-1 is designated an ORF whose function remains uncertain. This CDR3 is 13 amino acids long. V lost 4 bases, J lost 3 bases, and 3 bases stayed unmatched. This CDR3 reads CASSPTGNYEQYF. CDR3 DNA: TGCGCCAGCAGTCCGACAGGGAACTACGAGCAGTACTTC.

The V and J genes are TRBV6-6 and TRBJ2-5, with TRBD2 matching over 9 bases. The junction had 7 bases not matched to a gene; V was cut back by 2 bases and J by 3 bases. Germline-derived CDR1 and CDR2 are MNHNY and SVGAGI (reference sequence). The CDR3 consists of 16 residues. CDR3 in amino acids: CASSYESGGNKETQYF. CDR3 nucleotide sequence: TGTGCCAGCAGTTACGAGAGCGGGGGGAATAAAGAGACCCAGTACTTC.

This CDR3 reads CAWSPRPETQYF. The CDR3 coding sequence is TGTGCCTGGAGTCCTAGACCGGAGACCCAGTACTTC. The gene calls are TRBV30 and TRBJ2-5, with D unclear. CDR3 size: 12 residues. Between the trimmed V and J ends, which lost 2 bases and 5 bases, there was a span of 9 bases. Germline CDR1 is GTSNPN and CDR2 is SVGIG (reference sequence).

This clone was observed a single time. Other DNA sequences of this sample code for an identical CDR3. As DNA, the CDR3 is TGTGCCAGCAGCCGTAGTAGCAATCAGCCCCAGCATTTT. Translation gives CASSRSSNQPQHF. This chain connects TRBV3-1 (or the pseudogene TRBV3-2) to TRBJ1-5; unclear D gene. V was cut by 4 bases and J by 0 bases, with 4 bases left in between. Germline V gene sequence: CDR1 LGHDT, CDR2 YNNKEL (reference sequence). The CDR3 consists of 13 residues.

This chain connects TRBV2 to TRBJ1-6; D not resolved. The CDR3 has 13 residues. The germline V gene has CDR1 SNHLY and CDR2 FYNNEI. V was shortened by 6 bases and J by 4 bases, with 7 bases between the two germline ends. The CDR3 loop reads CASSGDYNSPLHF. The CDR3 DNA follows: TGTGCCAGCAGCGGGGATTATAATTCACCCCTCCACTTT.

The CDR3 protein is CASSLLGRAEKLFF. The CDR3 coding sequence is TGCGCCAGCAGCTTGTTGGGCAGGGCAGAAAAACTGTTTTTT. This chain joins TRBV5-1 and TRBJ1-4, with D perhaps TRBD1 (5 bases). The CDR3 runs 14 residues. The germline V gene encodes CDR1 SGHRS and CDR2 YFSETQ. Trimming removed 1 base at V and 8 bases at J, with 12 bases between.

The chain uses TRBV5-5 and TRBJ2-7; 8 bases align to TRBD2. The CDR3 length is 15 residues. With 3 bases clipped from V and 3 bases from J, the junction kept 8 bases outside the gene matches. Germline V lookup: CDR1 SGHKS, CDR2 YYEKEE (reference sequence). The CDR3 DNA is TGTGCCAGCAGCTCCCCGGGGGGGGAGTACTACGAGCAGTACTTC. It specifies CASSSPGGEYYEQYF.

This clone was seen many times. V is TRBV11-2 and J is TRBJ2-7; 8 nucleotides align to TRBD1. Trimming removed 5 bases from V and 4 bases from J; junction bases left unmatched: 4. This CDR3 spans 13 amino acids. Per germline, CDR1 SGHAT and CDR2 FQNNGV. The CDR3 bases are TGTGCCAGCAGCCACAGGGGGAGGTACGAGCAGTACTTC. It codes for CASSHRGRYEQYF. The full variable domain, in which reference TRBV11-2 and TRBJ2-7 provide the parts outside the CDR3, is EAGVAQSPRYKIIEKRQSVAFWCNPISGHATLYWYQQILGQGPKLLIQFQNNGVVDDSQLPKDRFSAERLKGVDSTLKIQPAKLEDSAVYLCASSHRGRYEQYFGPGTRLTVT.

The chain is built from TRBV30 and TRBJ2-7; the D is unclear. Trimming left V 2 bases short and J 1 base short, with 6 bases between. In germline, CDR1 is GTSNPN, CDR2 SVGIG (reference sequence). The length of the CDR3 is 12 residues. CDR3 sequence: CAWSPMSYEQYF. The CDR3 DNA sequence: TGTGCCTGGAGTCCAATGTCCTACGAGCAGTACTTC.

The CDR3 DNA reads TGCGCCAGCTCTCCCGAGGGGACAGGGACCTACGAGCAGTACTTC. It yields the protein CASSPEGTGTYEQYF. This rearrangement joins TRBV4-1 to TRBJ2-7; 9 bases align to TRBD1. Losses at the gene ends were 8 bases for V and 2 bases for J; bases not matched to a gene: 10. The CDR3 loop spans 15 amino acids. Germline V gives CDR1 MGHRA, CDR2 YSYEKL.

The chain is built from TRBV4-2 and TRBJ1-4; 9 positions agree with TRBD1. Germline V gives CDR1 LGHNA, CDR2 YNFKEQ. J lost 7 bases, V lost 4 bases, and 10 bases had no gene match. This CDR3 is 16 amino acids long. Here the CDR3 DNA reads TGTGCCAGCAGCCTTAGGGGGGGACAGGGTGGTGAAAAACTGTTTTTT. The encoded protein is CASSLRGGQGGEKLFF.

The chain combines TRBV19 with TRBJ2-3; a possible D gene is TRBD1 (6 bases). This CDR3 region has 16 residues. The V end was cut by 6 bases, the J end by 2 bases, with 18 bases between. CDR1 and CDR2 (germline): LNHDA, SQIVND (reference sequence). Written as DNA, the CDR3 is TGTGCCAGTAGCCCGGGACAAGACTCCTCCACAGATACGCAGTATTTT. It yields the protein CASSPGQDSSTDTQYF.

The V and J genes are TRBV6-2 or TRBV6-3 and TRBJ2-1; 8 bases match TRBD1. Per germline, CDR1 MNHEY and CDR2 SVGEGT. CDR3 length equals 16 residues. V trimming: 6 bases; J trimming: 4 bases; junction bases outside the gene matches: 11. CDR3 in amino acids: CASSPRGDRTYNEQFF. The CDR3 nucleotides are TGTGCCAGCAGCCCTAGGGGGGACAGGACATACAATGAGCAGTTCTTC.

This clone was seen more than once but under ten times. V is TRBV6-5 and J is TRBJ1-5, with 7 bases matching TRBD1. The CDR3 totals 14 residues. J lost 3 bases, V lost 6 bases, and 5 bases had no gene match. Germline V gene sequence: CDR1 MNHEY, CDR2 SVGAGI. CDR3 DNA: TGTGCCAGCAGCCAACAGGGGTTCAATCAGCCCCAGCATTTT. Its translation is CASSQQGFNQPQHF.

The CDR3 reads CASSPEQVAYGYTF. The CDR3 DNA sequence: TGTGCCAGCAGCCCAGAACAAGTAGCCTATGGCTACACCTTC. The genes are TRBV5-4 and TRBJ1-2; no reliable D call. Germline CDR1 reads SGHNT; CDR2 reads YYREEE (reference sequence). Trimming shortened V by 4 bases and J by 4 bases, and 14 bases separated the two germline ends. The CDR3 sequence is 14 residues long.

CDR3 in DNA: TGTGCCAGCAGCTTGACAGCCCTTGGCACTGAAGCTTTCTTT. It specifies CASSLTALGTEAFF. The rearrangement uses TRBV6-5 and TRBJ1-1; D is perhaps TRBD1 (5 bases). The CDR3 consists of 14 residues. Germline V gives CDR1 MNHEY, CDR2 SVGAGI. The V end lost 6 bases, the J end lost 4 bases, and 15 bases lay between the germline ends.

The V and J genes are TRBV7-8 and TRBJ1-1; tentatively, D is TRBD1 (5 bases). CDR1 and CDR2 (germline): SGHVS, FQNEAQ. V was pared by 2 bases and J by 9 bases, with 19 bases between. There are 15 residues in the CDR3. The CDR3 spells CASSLNNGRQTQAFF. CDR3 in DNA: TGTGCCAGCAGCTTAAACAATGGCCGACAGACCCAAGCTTTCTTT.

As DNA, the CDR3 is TGTGCCAGCACCCAAGGAGGGGTACTCTACGAGCAGTACTTC. Translated: CASTQGGVLYEQYF. This rearrangement joins TRBV6-5 to TRBJ2-7, with a weak D call TRBD2 (6 bases). CDR1 and CDR2 from the germline V gene are MNHEY and SVGAGI. The CDR3 is 14 amino acids. V was trimmed by 7 bases and J by 3 bases, leaving 16 bases between them.

The chain links TRBV5-1 to TRBJ2-2; D not resolved. V was cut by 7 bases and J by 4 bases, with 8 bases left in between. This CDR3 region has 12 residues. Germline assignment: CDR1 SGHRS and CDR2 YFSETQ. CDR3 amino acids: CASSVGTGELFF. CDR3 in DNA: TGCGCCAGCTCGGTTGGCACCGGGGAGCTGTTTTTT.

This chain joins TRBV2 and TRBJ2-7; TRBD2 aligns across 12 bases. The CDR3 sequence is 15 residues long. Germline V gene sequence: CDR1 SNHLY, CDR2 FYNNEI. V lost 8 bases, J lost 3 bases, and 8 bases stayed unmatched. The CDR3 spells CASPNRTSGVYEQYF. DNA of the CDR3: TGTGCCAGCCCTAATCGGACTAGCGGGGTCTACGAGCAGTACTTC.

This clone was detected only a few times. The V and J genes are TRBV5-1 and TRBJ1-2; 7 bases agree with TRBD1. Trimming at V came to 0 bases and at J to 4 bases, leaving 6 bases not matched to a gene. CDR1 is SGHRS, CDR2 YFSETQ, per germline. This CDR3 has 15 amino acids. The CDR3 loop reads CASSLASTGTYGYTF. CDR3 nucleotides: TGCGCCAGCAGCTTGGCCTCGACAGGGACCTATGGCTACACCTTC.

This chain links TRBV19 with TRBJ1-1, with no clear D. CDR1 LNHDA and CDR2 SQIVND come from the germline V gene (reference sequence). The CDR3 covers 14 residues. V lost 3 bases and J lost 3, with 11 bases in between. The CDR3 loop is CASSMKGGYTEAFF. As DNA, the CDR3 is TGTGCCAGTAGTATGAAGGGAGGGTACACTGAAGCTTTCTTT.